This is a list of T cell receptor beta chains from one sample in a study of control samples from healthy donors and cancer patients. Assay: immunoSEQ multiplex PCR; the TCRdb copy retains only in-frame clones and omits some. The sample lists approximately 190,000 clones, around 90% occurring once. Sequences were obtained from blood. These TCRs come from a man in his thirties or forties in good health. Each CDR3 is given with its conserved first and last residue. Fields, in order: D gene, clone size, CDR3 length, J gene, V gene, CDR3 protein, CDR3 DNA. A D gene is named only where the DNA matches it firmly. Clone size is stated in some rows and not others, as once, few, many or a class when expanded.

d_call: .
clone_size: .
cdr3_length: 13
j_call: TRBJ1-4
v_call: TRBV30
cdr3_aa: CAWSFATNEKLFF
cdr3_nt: TGTGCCTGGAGTTTTGCAACTAATGAAAAACTGTTTTTT

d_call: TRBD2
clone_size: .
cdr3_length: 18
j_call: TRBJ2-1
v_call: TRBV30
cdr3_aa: CAWSGSSGGPTEQDEQFF
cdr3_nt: TGTGCCTGGAGTGGGTCGAGCGGGGGGCCTACAGAACAAGATGAGCAGTTCTTC

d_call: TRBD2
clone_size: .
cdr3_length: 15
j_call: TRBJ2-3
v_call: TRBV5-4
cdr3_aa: CASSLSGDGADTQYF
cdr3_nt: TGTGCCAGCAGCTTGAGCGGGGATGGTGCAGATACGCAGTATTTT

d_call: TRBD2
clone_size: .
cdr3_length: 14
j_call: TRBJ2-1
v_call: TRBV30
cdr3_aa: CAWAPGLAINEQFF
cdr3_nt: TGTGCCTGGGCACCGGGACTAGCGATCAATGAGCAGTTCTTC

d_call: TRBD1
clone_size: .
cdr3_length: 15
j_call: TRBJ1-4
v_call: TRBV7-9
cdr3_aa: CASSSGDRQNEKLFF
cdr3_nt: TGTGCCAGCAGCTCCGGGGACAGGCAAAATGAAAAACTGTTTTTT

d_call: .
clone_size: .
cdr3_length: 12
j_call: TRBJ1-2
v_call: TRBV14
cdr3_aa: CASSQESFGYTF
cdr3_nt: TGTGCCAGCAGCCAAGAGAGCTTCGGCTACACCTTC

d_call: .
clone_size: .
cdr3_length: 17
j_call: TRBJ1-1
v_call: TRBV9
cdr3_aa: CASSTFGGGSLGTEAFF
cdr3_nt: TGTGCCAGCAGCACCTTCGGTGGAGGCTCGCTCGGCACTGAAGCTTTCTTT

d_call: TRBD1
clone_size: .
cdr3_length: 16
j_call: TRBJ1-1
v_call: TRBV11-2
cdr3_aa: CASRRTGKGENTEAFF
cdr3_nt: TGTGCCAGCAGGAGGACAGGGAAAGGGGAGAACACTGAAGCTTTCTTT

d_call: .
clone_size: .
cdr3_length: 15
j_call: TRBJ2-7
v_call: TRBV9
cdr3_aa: CASSALPTSSYEQYF
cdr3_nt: TGTGCCAGCAGCGCACTCCCGACATCTTCCTACGAGCAGTACTTC

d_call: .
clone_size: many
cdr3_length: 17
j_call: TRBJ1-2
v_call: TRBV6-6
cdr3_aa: CASSPWSVNHRNYGYTF
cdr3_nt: TGTGCCAGCAGTCCGTGGTCAGTCAACCACCGAAACTATGGCTACACCTTC

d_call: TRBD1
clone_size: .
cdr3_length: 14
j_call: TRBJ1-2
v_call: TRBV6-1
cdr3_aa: CASSDRAGGYGYTF
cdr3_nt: TGTGCCAGCAGTGATCGCGCAGGGGGGTATGGCTACACCTTC

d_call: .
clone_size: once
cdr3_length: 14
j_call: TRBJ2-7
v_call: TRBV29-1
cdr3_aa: CSVINRDFNYEQYF
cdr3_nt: TGCAGCGTTATCAACCGGGACTTTAACTACGAGCAGTACTTC

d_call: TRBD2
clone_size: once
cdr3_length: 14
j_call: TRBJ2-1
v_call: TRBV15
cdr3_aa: CATHSGGSYNEQFF
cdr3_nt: TGTGCCACCCATAGCGGGGGTTCCTACAATGAGCAGTTCTTC

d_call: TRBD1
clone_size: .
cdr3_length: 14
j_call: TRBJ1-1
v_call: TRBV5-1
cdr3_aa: CASKIDRGNTEAFF
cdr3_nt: TGCGCCAGCAAGATTGACAGGGGGAACACTGAAGCTTTCTTT

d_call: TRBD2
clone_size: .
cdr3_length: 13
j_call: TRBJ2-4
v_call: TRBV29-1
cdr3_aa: CSVEGGDGDIQYF
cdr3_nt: TGCAGCGTTGAGGGGGGGGATGGGGACATTCAGTACTTC

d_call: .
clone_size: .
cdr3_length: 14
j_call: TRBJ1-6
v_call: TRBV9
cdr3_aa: CASSVGSYNSPLHF
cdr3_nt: TGTGCCAGCAGCGTAGGGTCCTATAATTCACCCCTCCACTTT

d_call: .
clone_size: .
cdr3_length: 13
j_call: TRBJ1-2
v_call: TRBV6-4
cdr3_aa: CASSESRDGGYTF
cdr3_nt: TGTGCCAGCAGTGAGTCCAGGGATGGGGGCTACACCTTC

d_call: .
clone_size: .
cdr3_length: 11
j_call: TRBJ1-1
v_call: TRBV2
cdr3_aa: CASLDPTEAFF
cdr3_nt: TGTGCCAGTCTCGACCCCACTGAAGCTTTCTTT

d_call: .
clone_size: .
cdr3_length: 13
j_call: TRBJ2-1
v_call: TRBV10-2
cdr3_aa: CASTTLGLDEQFF
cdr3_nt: TGCGCCAGCACTACGCTAGGGCTCGATGAGCAGTTCTTC

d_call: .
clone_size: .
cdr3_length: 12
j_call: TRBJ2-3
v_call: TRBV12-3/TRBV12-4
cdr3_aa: CASSGGVNTQYF
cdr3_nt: TGTGCCAGCAGTGGAGGGGTAAATACGCAGTATTTT

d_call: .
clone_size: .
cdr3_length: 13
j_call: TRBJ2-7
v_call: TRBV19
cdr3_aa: CASSSAGRYEQYF
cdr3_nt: TGTGCCAGTAGTTCGGCAGGGCGCTACGAGCAGTACTTC

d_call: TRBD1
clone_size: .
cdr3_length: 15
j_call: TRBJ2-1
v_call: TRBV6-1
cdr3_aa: CASSDFRTGYNEQFF
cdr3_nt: TGTGCCAGCAGTGATTTCAGGACAGGTTACAATGAGCAGTTCTTC

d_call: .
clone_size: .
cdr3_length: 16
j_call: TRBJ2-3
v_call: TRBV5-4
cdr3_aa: CASSFYRQGATDTQYF
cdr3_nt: TGTGCCAGCAGCTTTTACCGTCAGGGAGCCACAGATACGCAGTATTTT

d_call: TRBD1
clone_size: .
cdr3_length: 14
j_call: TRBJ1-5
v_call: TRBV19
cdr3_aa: CASSMRGQYQPQHF
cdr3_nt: TGTGCCAGTAGTATGAGGGGGCAGTATCAGCCCCAGCATTTT

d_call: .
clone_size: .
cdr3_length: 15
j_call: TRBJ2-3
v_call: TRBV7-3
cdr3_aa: CASSSQGSSTDTQYF
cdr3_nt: TGTGCCAGCAGCTCCCAGGGGTCTAGCACAGATACGCAGTATTTT

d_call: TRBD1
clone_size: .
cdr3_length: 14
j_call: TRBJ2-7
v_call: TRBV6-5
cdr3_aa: CASSPGQGSYEQYF
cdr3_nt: TGTGCCAGCAGTCCTGGACAGGGCTCCTACGAGCAGTACTTC

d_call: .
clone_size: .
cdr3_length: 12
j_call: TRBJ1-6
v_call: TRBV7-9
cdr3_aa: CASSLGGGPRHF
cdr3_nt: TGTGCCAGCAGCCTCGGGGGGGGCCCTCGCCACTTT

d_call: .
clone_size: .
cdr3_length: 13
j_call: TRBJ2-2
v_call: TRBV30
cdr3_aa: CAWSVTPYGELFF
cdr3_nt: TGTGCCTGGAGTGTCACACCCTACGGGGAGCTGTTTTTT

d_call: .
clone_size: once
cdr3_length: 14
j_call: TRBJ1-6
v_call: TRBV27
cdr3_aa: CASSFGGRVPPLHF
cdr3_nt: TGTGCCAGCAGTTTTGGGGGCAGAGTCCCACCCCTCCACTTT

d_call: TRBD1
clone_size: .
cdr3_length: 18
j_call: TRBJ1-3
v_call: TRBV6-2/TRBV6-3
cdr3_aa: CASSLRGDRVYSGNTIYF
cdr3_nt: TGTGCCAGCAGTTTGAGAGGGGACAGGGTTTACTCTGGAAACACCATATATTTT

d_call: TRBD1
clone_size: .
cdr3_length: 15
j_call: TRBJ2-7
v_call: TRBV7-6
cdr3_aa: CASSLAGQGAYEQYF
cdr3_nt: TGTGCCAGCAGCTTAGCTGGGCAGGGGGCCTACGAGCAGTACTTC

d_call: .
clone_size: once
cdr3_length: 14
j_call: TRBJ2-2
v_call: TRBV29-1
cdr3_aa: CSVDGGSGTGELFF
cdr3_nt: TGCAGCGTTGATGGCGGGTCGGGCACCGGGGAGCTGTTTTTT

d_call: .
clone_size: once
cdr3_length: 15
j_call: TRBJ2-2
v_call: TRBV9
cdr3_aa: CASSVEGVRAGELFF
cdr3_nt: TGTGCCAGCAGCGTAGAGGGGGTCAGGGCCGGGGAGCTGTTTTTT

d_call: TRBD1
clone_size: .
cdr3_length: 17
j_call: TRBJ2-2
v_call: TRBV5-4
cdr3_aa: CASSGGDRDRGRGELFF
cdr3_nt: TGTGCCAGCAGCGGAGGAGACCGGGACAGGGGGCGCGGGGAGCTGTTTTTT

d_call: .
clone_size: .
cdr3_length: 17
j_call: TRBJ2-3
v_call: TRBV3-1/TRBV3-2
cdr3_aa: CASSPAFGTGFGDTQYF
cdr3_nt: TGTGCCAGCAGCCCGGCGTTTGGCACAGGGTTTGGAGATACGCAGTATTTT

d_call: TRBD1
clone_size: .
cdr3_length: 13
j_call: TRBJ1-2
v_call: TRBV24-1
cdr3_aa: CATSVAQGAGYTF
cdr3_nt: TGTGCCACCAGTGTCGCCCAGGGGGCTGGCTACACCTTC

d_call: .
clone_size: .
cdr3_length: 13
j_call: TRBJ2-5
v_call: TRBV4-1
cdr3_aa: CASSPAGRETQYF
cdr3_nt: TGCGCCAGCAGCCCGGCAGGGCGGGAGACCCAGTACTTC

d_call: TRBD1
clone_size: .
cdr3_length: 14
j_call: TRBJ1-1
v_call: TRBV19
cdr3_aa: CASSMGQGLTEAFF
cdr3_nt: TGTGCCAGTAGTATGGGACAGGGCTTAACTGAAGCTTTCTTT

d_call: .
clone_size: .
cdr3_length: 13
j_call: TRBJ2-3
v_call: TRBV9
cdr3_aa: CASSVDLADTQYF
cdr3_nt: TGTGCCAGCAGCGTAGATTTGGCCGATACGCAGTATTTT

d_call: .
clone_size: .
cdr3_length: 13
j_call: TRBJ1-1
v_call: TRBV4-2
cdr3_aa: CASSLGTNTEAFF
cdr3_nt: TGTGCCAGCAGCCTTGGGACGAACACTGAAGCTTTCTTT

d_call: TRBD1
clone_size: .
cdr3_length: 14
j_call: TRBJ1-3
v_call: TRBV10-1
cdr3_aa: CASSVGTAGNTIYF
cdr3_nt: TGCGCCAGCAGTGTCGGGACAGCTGGAAACACCATATATTTT

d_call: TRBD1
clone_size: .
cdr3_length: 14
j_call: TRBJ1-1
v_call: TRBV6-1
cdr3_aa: CASSDWDRHTEAFF
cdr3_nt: TGTGCCAGCAGTGATTGGGACAGACACACTGAAGCTTTCTTT

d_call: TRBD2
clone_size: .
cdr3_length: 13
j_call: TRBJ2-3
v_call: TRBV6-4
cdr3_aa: CASSRGGEDTQYF
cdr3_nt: TGTGCCAGCAGTCGCGGGGGGGAAGATACGCAGTATTTT

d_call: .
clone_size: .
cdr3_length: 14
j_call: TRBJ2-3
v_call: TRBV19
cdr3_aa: CASSSRGGTDTQYF
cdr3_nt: TGTGCCAGTAGTAGCAGGGGGGGCACAGATACGCAGTATTTT

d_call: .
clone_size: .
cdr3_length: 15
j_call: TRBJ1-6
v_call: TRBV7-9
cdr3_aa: CASSLESGQNSPLHF
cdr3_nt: TGTGCCAGCAGCTTAGAGAGTGGCCAGAATTCACCCCTCCACTTT

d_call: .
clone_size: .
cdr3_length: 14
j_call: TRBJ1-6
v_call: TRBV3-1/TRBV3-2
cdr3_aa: CASSQVPRVTPLHF
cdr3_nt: TGTGCCAGCAGCCAAGTCCCCAGAGTTACACCCCTCCACTTT

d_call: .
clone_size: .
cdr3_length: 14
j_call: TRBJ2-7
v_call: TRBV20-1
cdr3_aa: CSATETGSSYEQYF
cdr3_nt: TGCAGTGCTACTGAGACAGGAAGCTCCTACGAGCAGTACTTC

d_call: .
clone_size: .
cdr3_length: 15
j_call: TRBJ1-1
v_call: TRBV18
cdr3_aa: CASSQGNGIGTEAFF
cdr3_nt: TGTGCCAGCTCACAGGGGAATGGTATAGGCACTGAAGCTTTCTTT